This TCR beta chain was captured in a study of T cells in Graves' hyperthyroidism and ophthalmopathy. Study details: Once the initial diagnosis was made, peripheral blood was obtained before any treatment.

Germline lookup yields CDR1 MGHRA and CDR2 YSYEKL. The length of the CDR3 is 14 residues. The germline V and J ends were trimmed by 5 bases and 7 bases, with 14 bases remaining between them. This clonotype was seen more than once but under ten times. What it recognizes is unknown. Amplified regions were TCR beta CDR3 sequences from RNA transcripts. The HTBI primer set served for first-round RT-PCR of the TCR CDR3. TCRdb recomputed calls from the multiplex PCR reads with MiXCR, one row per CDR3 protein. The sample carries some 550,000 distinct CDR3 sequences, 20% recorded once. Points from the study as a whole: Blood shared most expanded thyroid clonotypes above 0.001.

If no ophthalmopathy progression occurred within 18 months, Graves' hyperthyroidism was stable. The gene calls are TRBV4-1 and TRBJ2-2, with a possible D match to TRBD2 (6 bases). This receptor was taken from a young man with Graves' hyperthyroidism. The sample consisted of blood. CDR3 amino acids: CASSYRGVGGELFF. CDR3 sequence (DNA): TGCGCCAGCAGCTACCGCGGGGTTGGCGGGGAGCTGTTTTTT.